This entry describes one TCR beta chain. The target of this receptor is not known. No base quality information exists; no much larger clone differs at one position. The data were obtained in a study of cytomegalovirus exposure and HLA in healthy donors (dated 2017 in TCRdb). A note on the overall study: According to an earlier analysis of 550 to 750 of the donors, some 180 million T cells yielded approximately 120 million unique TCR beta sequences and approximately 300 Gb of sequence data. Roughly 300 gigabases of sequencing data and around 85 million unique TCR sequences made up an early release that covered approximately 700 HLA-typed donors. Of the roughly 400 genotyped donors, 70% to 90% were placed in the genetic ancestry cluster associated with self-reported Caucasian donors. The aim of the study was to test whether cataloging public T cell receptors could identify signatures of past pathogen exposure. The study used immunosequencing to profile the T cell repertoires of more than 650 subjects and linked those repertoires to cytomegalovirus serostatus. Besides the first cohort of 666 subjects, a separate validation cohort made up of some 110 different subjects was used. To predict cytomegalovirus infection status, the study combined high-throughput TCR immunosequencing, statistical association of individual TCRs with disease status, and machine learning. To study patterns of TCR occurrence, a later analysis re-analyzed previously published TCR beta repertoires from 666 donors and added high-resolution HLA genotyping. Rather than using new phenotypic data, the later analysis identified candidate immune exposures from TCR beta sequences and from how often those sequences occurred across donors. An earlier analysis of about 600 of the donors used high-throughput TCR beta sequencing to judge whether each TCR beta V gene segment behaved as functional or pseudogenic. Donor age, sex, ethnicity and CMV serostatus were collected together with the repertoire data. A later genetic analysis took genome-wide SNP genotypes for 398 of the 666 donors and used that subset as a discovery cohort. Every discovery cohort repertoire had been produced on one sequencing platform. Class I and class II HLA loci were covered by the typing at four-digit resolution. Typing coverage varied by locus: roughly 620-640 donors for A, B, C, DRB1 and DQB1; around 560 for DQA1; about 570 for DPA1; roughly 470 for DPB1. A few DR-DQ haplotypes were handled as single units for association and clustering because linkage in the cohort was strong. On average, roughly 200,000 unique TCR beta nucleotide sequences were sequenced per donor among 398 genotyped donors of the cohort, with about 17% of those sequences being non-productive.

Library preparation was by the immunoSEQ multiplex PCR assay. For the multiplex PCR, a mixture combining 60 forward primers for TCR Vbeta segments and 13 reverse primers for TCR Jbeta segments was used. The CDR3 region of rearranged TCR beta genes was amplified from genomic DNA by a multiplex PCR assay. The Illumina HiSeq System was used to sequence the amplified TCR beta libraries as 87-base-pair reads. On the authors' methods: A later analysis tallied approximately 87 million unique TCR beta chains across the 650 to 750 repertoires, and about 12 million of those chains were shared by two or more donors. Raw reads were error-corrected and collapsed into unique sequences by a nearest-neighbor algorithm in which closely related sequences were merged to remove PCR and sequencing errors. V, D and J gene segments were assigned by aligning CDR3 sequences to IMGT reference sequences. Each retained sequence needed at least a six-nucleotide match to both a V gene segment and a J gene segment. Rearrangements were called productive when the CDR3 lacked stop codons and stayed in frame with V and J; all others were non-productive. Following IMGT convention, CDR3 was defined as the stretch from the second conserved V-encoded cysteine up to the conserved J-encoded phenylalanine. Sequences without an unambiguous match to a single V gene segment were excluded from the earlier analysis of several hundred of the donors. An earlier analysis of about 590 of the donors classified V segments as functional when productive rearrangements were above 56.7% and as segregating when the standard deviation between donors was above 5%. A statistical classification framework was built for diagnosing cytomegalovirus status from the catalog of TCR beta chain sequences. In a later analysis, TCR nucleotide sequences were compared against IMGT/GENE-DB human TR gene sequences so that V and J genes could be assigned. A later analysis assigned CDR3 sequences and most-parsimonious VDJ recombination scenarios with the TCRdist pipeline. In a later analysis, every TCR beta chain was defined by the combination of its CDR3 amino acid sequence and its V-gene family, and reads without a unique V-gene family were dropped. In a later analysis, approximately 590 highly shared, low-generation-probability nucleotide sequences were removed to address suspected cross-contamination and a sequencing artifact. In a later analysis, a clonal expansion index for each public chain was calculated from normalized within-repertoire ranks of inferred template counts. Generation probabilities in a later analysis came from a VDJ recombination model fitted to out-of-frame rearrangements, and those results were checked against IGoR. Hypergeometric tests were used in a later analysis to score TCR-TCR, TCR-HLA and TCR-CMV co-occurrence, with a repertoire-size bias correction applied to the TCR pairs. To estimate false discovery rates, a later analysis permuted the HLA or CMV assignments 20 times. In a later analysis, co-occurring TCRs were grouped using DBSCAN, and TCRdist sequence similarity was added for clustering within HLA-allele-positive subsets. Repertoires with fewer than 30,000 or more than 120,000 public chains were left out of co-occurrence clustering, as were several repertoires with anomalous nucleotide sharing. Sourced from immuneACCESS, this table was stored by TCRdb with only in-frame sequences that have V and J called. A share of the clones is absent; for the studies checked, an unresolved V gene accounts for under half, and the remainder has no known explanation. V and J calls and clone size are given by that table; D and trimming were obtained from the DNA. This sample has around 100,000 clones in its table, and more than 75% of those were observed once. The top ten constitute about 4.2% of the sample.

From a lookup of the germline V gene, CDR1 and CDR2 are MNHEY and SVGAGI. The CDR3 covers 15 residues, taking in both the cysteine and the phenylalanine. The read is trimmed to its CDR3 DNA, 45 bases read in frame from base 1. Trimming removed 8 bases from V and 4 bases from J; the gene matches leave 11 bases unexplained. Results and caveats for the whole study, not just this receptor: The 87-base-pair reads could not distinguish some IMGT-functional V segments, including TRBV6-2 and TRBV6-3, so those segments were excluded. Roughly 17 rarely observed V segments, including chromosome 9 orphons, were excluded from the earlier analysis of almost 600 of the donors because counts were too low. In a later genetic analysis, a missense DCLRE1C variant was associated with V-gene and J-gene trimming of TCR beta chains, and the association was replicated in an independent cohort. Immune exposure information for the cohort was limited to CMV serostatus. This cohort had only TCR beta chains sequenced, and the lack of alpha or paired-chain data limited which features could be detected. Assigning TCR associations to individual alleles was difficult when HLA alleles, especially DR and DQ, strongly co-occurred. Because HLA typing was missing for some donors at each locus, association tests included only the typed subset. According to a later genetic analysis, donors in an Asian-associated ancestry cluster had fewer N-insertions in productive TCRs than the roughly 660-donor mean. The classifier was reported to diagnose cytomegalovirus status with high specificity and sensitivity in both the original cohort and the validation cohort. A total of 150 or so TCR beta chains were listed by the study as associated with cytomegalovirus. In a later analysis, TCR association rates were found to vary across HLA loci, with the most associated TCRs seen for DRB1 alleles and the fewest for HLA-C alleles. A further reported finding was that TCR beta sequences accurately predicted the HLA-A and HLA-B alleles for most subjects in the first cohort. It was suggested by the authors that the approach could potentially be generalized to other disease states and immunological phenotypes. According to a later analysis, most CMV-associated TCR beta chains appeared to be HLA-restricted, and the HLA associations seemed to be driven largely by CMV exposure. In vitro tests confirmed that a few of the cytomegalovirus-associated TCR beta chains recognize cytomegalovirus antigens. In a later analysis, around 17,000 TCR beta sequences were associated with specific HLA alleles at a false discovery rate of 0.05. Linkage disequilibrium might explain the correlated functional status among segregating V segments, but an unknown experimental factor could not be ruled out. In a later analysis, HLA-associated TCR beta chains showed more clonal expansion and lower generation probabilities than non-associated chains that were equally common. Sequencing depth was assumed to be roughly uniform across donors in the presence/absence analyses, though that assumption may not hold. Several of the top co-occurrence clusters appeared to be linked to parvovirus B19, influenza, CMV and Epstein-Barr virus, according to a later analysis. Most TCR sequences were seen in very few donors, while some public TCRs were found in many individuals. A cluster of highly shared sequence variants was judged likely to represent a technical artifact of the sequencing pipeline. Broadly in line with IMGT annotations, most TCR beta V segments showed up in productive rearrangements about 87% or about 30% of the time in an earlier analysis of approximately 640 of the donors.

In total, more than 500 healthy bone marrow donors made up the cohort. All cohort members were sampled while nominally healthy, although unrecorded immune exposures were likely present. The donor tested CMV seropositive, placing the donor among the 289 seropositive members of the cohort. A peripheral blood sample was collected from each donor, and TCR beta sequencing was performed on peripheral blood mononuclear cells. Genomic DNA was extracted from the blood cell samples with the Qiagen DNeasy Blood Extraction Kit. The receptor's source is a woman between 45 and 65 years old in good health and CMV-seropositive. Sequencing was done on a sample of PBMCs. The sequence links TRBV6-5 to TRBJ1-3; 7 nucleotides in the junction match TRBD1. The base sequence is TGTGCCAGCGGCCGCAGGGGGTCAAACGGAAACACCATATATTTT. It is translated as CASGRRGSNGNTIYF.